The 16 T cell receptor beta chains below all came from one sample that was sequenced in a study of beta chain features in type 1 diabetes (dated by TCRdb to 2017 to 2018). These receptors are not linked to any known antigen. The research as a whole found: Type 1 diabetes patients showed a moderate but significant shortening of TCRB CDR3 length in all four CD4+ subsets.

Libraries were built with the immunoSEQ multiplex PCR assay. All of the isolated RNA was reverse transcribed with the High Capacity cDNA Reverse Transcription Kit, so expressed TCRB transcripts were sequenced. The table was pulled from immuneACCESS by TCRdb, which kept in-frame rearrangements only. Such tables lose some clones; where checked, under half of the loss comes from unresolved V genes, and the rest has no known cause. The sample records approximately 150,000 clones, around 63% of which are singletons. Under 0.1% of the sample rests with the top ten. The sample comprised naive CD4+ T cells from blood. The cell subset or site label, as the study defines it: true naive CD4+ T cells. These receptors were obtained from a man aged 25 to 45 with type 1 diabetes.

Points on this clone: Distinct nucleotide sequences in the sample also encode this CDR3. This chain joins TRBV30 and TRBJ1-5; a possible D gene is TRBD1 (5 bases). The CDR3 length is 12 residues. Germline loops: CDR1 GTSNPN, CDR2 SVGIG (reference sequence). V shed 3 bases and J shed 7 bases, with 10 bases lying between them. DNA of the CDR3: TGTGCCTGGAGCCAGGGAAGCCAGCCCCAGCATTTT. Protein product: CAWSQGSQPQHF.

The chain links TRBV29-1 to TRBJ2-1; 11 bases align to TRBD2. This CDR3 is 15 amino acids long. V shed 6 bases and J 7 bases; nucleotides not matched to a gene: 11. From germline, CDR1 is SQVTM and CDR2 ANQGSEA. The CDR3 reads CSVFRPSGGTNEQFF. As DNA, the CDR3 is TGCAGCGTCTTTCGGCCTAGCGGGGGGACGAATGAGCAGTTCTTC.

The genes are TRBV30 and TRBJ1-2; no clear D. Trimming pared 4 bases from V and 5 bases from J, leaving 8 bases between. The CDR3 runs 11 residues. Germline CDR1 GTSNPN, CDR2 SVGIG (reference sequence). CDR3 nucleotides: TGTGCCTGGATTCGGGGTTATGGCTACACCTTC. Its protein is CAWIRGYGYTF.

The chain is built from TRBV19 and TRBJ2-4, with 9 bases aligning to TRBD1. Germline-derived CDR1 and CDR2 are LNHDA and SQIVND (reference sequence). Trimming took 6 bases from V and 5 from J; bases not matched to a gene: 5. The CDR3 has 14 residues. For the CDR3, the DNA is TGTGCCAGTAGCGGGACAGGGAGGGAAAACATTCAGTACTTC. Its translation is CASSGTGRENIQYF.

The gene calls are TRBV30 and TRBJ1-4; D might be TRBD1 (5 bases). The CDR3 loop spans 12 amino acids. Trimming pared 2 bases from V and 16 bases from J, leaving 17 bases between. The V gene's germline CDR1 is GTSNPN and CDR2 SVGIG (reference sequence). In DNA, the CDR3 is TGTGCCTGGAGTATTCCCGGGGCGCCCGAGTTTTTT. Encoded protein: CAWSIPGAPEFF.

The V and J genes are TRBV9 and TRBJ1-2; perhaps TRBD1 as D (5 bases). Germline V lookup: CDR1 SGDLS, CDR2 YYNGEE. V shed 0 bases and J shed 5 bases, with 11 bases lying between them. The CDR3 has 14 residues. The CDR3 protein is CASSVVGADYGYTF. The DNA of the CDR3 is TGTGCCAGCAGCGTAGTAGGGGCAGATTATGGCTACACCTTC.

J is TRBJ2-3 and V is TRBV6-6, with D maybe TRBD1 (5 bases). The V gene's germline CDR1 is MNHNY and CDR2 SVGAGI (reference sequence). The CDR3 loop spans 13 amino acids. Trimming took off 7 bases at V and 2 bases at J, with 10 bases between the two ends. The CDR3 DNA reads as TGTGCCAGCACCCAGGGAATCACAGATACGCAGTATTTT. This sequence encodes CASTQGITDTQYF.

The chain employs TRBV7-9 and TRBJ2-1; 7 bases match TRBD2. Germline V gives CDR1 SEHNR, CDR2 FQNEAQ (reference sequence). With 4 bases clipped from V and 10 bases from J, the junction kept 7 bases outside the gene matches. This CDR3 contains 13 residues. DNA of the CDR3: TGTGCCAGCAGCTCCGTCGGGGGGAACGAGCAGTTCTTC. Protein: CASSSVGGNEQFF.

Comment on this clone: The same CDR3 is also encoded by other DNA sequences in this sample. The rearrangement joins TRBV9 to TRBJ2-5; D not certain. V lost 0 bases to trimming and J lost 1 base, with 1 base between them. The CDR3 consists of 12 residues. Germline V CDR1 and CDR2: SGDLS, YYNGEE. Here the CDR3 reads CASSVAQETQYF. In DNA form, the CDR3 reads TGTGCCAGCAGCGTAGCCCAAGAGACCCAGTACTTC.

This clone has a single count. This chain joins TRBV18 and TRBJ1-4, with D perhaps TRBD1 (5 bases). Trimming stripped 5 bases from V and 13 bases from J, with 17 bases between. The CDR3 length is 13 residues. CDR1 KGHSH and CDR2 LQKENI come from the germline V gene. The CDR3 here is CASSRGTAQRLFF. CDR3 DNA: TGTGCCAGCTCAAGGGGAACTGCGCAAAGACTGTTTTTT.

The sample holds a few counts of this clone. The J gene is TRBJ1-2, the V gene TRBV14; the D is unclear. Per germline, CDR1 SGHDN and CDR2 FVKESK. V was cut by 1 base and J by 6 bases, with 18 bases left in between. This CDR3 has 16 residues. CDR3 sequence reads: CASSQVIVRDDDGYTF. The CDR3 DNA sequence: TGTGCCAGCAGCCAAGTGATTGTTAGGGATGATGATGGCTACACCTTC.

V and J are TRBV7-2 and TRBJ2-5; 7 bases are a match to TRBD2. Germline V gene sequence: CDR1 SGHTA, CDR2 FQGNSA. The CDR3 totals 13 residues. V shed 4 bases, J shed 7 bases, and the junction held 6 bases outside the gene matches. CDR3 coding DNA: TGTGCCAGCAGCTGGGACCAGCGGGGGACCCAGTACTTC. Its translation: CASSWDQRGTQYF.

The rearrangement uses TRBV14 and TRBJ2-1; 8 bases agree with TRBD1. This CDR3 contains 12 residues. After removal of 7 bases from V and 8 bases from J, the junction contained 4 bases not matched to a gene. From germline, CDR1 is SGHDN and CDR2 FVKESK. Here the CDR3 DNA reads TGTGCCAGCAATGCCAGGGGGCATGAGCAGTTCTTC. Its translation is CASNARGHEQFF.

The chain couples TRBV21-1 to TRBJ2-6. TRBV21-1 is termed a pseudogene. The CDR3 sequence is 18 residues long. CDR3 region: CASSKYKELGSGANVLTF. CDR3 DNA sequence: TGTGCCAGCAGCAAATATAAGGAATTGGGATCTGGGGCCAACGTCCTGACTTTC.

The genes are TRBV9 and TRBJ1-2; D unresolved. Germline CDR1 SGDLS, CDR2 YYNGEE. Trimming removed 0 bases at V and 4 bases at J, with 13 bases between. The CDR3 length is 15 residues. The CDR3 coding sequence is TGTGCCAGCAGCGTAGTCAGGACGGTGAGCTATGGCTACACCTTC. Translated: CASSVVRTVSYGYTF.

The V call is TRBV4-3, the J call TRBJ2-1; tentative D call: TRBD1 (6 bases). CDR3 size: 14 residues. Trimming stripped 2 bases from V and 8 bases from J, with 13 bases between. Per germline, CDR1 LGHNA and CDR2 YSLEER. Written as DNA, the CDR3 is TGCGCCAGCAGCCAAAATCAGGGGTGGGATGAGCAGTTCTTC. Translation: CASSQNQGWDEQFF.